The 20 T cell receptor beta chains below all came from one sample that was sequenced in a study of cytomegalovirus exposure and HLA in healthy donors. PCR primers comprised 60 Vbeta and 13 Jbeta primers. TCRdb's copy holds only in-frame clones and misses some; the assay was immunoSEQ multiplex PCR. The sample table includes some 89,000 clones. The specimen was PBMCs. These receptors were collected from a woman aged 25 to 45 in good health and CMV-seronegative.

The gene calls are TRBV19 and TRBJ1-5; D call uncertain. The CDR3 length is 14 residues. V shed 3 bases and J shed 4 bases, with 10 bases lying between them. CDR1 LNHDA and CDR2 SQIVND come from the germline V gene (reference sequence). The CDR3 protein is CASSIPQYNQPQHF. The CDR3 DNA sequence: TGTGCCAGTAGTATCCCACAATATAATCAGCCCCAGCATTTT.

The gene calls are TRBV5-6 and TRBJ2-3, with D perhaps TRBD1 (5 bases). V was trimmed by 5 bases and J by 5 bases, leaving 21 bases between them. The CDR3 sequence is 16 residues long. CDR1 and CDR2 (germline): SGHDT, YYEEEE. The CDR3 is CASRPFDSLKIDTQYF. The CDR3 DNA sequence: TGTGCCAGCAGGCCCTTCGACAGTCTTAAGATAGATACGCAGTATTTT.

The chain carries TRBV28 and TRBJ1-5, with D perhaps TRBD1 (6 bases). The CDR3 runs to 12 residues. CDR1 MDHEN and CDR2 SYDVKM come from the germline V gene. Trimming took off 11 bases at V and 3 bases at J, with 11 bases between the two ends. The CDR3 loop reads CASTGNNQPQHF. The CDR3 region has the DNA TGTGCCTCGACAGGAAACAATCAGCCCCAGCATTTT. The full variable domain, rest sourced from reference TRBV28 and TRBJ1-5, is DVKVTQSSRYLVKRTGEKVFLECVQDMDHENMFWYRQDPGLGLRLIYFSYDVKMKEKGDIPEGYSVSREKKERFSLILESASTNQTSMYLCASTGNNQPQHFGDGTRLSIL.

This chain joins TRBV5-4 and TRBJ2-1, with 9 bases matching TRBD2. Germline V gene sequence: CDR1 SGHNT, CDR2 YYREEE (reference sequence). Losses at the gene ends were 0 bases for V and 5 bases for J; bases not matched to a gene: 6. The length of the CDR3 is 16 residues. The CDR3 DNA reads as TGTGCCAGCAGCTTGGCGGTTAGCGGGAGAAACAATGAGCAGTTCTTC. Translation gives CASSLAVSGRNNEQFF.

The J gene is TRBJ1-1, the V gene TRBV14; a weak D match, TRBD1 (6 bases). Trimming took 7 bases from V and 4 from J, leaving 13 bases between them. Germline V CDR1 and CDR2: SGHDN, FVKESK. CDR3 length: 13 amino acids. The CDR3 coding sequence is TGTGCCAGCAACAGGGTGGTGACCACTGAAGCTTTCTTT. This sequence encodes CASNRVVTTEAFF.

V gene TRBV7-3 combines with J gene TRBJ1-4; no definite D call. The V gene lost 2 bases and the J gene lost 3 bases, with 16 bases spanning the gap. CDR1 is SGHTA, CDR2 FQGTGA, per germline. This CDR3 is 17 amino acids long. Here the CDR3 reads CASSLAPVLRANEKLFF. The CDR3 DNA is TGTGCCAGCAGCTTAGCCCCCGTTCTCCGGGCTAATGAAAAACTGTTTTTT. Supplemented by reference TRBV7-3 and TRBJ1-4, the full variable domain reads GAGVSQTPSNKVTEKGKYVELRCDPISGHTALYWYRQSLGQGPEFLIYFQGTGAADDSGLPNDRFFAVRPEGSVSTLKIQRTERGDSAVYLCASSLAPVLRANEKLFFGSGTQLSVL.

The chain couples TRBV9 to TRBJ1-1; D not resolved. The CDR3 totals 12 residues. With 3 bases removed from V and 8 bases from J, the gap between germline ends came to 11 bases. CDR1 and CDR2 (germline): SGDLS, YYNGEE. CDR3: CASSDDTREAFF. CDR3 DNA: TGTGCCAGCAGCGACGACACTAGGGAAGCTTTCTTT.

The chain carries TRBV9 and TRBJ1-1; D is possibly TRBD1 (5 bases). Trimming removed 2 bases at V and 0 bases at J, with 8 bases between. The CDR3 consists of 14 residues. Germline CDR1 and CDR2: SGDLS and YYNGEE. The DNA for the CDR3 is TGTGCCAGCAGCGTGGGGGGAATGAACACTGAAGCTTTCTTT. It encodes CASSVGGMNTEAFF.

The J gene is TRBJ2-1, the V gene TRBV4-1; 10 bases align to TRBD1. In germline, CDR1 is MGHRA, CDR2 YSYEKL. The V segment lost 0 bases and the J segment 4 bases; nucleotides outside the gene matches: 15. The CDR3 consists of 20 residues. CDR3 coding DNA: TGCGCCAGCAGCCAAGACCCACCTAGACAGGGGGCCCTTCAATACAATGAGCAGTTCTTC. This translates into CASSQDPPRQGALQYNEQFF.

The V gene is TRBV4-2, the J gene TRBJ2-1, with 7 bases fitting TRBD1. The J segment lost 6 bases and the V segment lost 5 bases, leaving 7 bases of the junction unmatched. CDR3 length: 14 residues. Germline-derived CDR1 and CDR2 are LGHNA and YNFKEQ. Written as DNA, the CDR3 is TGTGCCAGCAGCTTATTGACAGGGAGCAATGAGCAGTTCTTC. Protein: CASSLLTGSNEQFF.

J is TRBJ1-1 and V is TRBV30; 8 bases are shared with TRBD1. This CDR3 contains 15 residues. CDR1 GTSNPN and CDR2 SVGIG come from the germline V gene (reference sequence). The V gene end was trimmed by 0 bases and the J gene end by 2 bases; junction bases not matched to a gene: 5. The CDR3 DNA follows: TGTGCCTGGAGTGTACGGACAGGGCTAAACACTGAAGCTTTCTTT. As protein: CAWSVRTGLNTEAFF.

V is TRBV2 and J is TRBJ1-2, with 9 bases lining up with TRBD1. The V gene end was trimmed by 5 bases and the J gene end by 3 bases; junction bases not matched to a gene: 7. Per germline, CDR1 SNHLY and CDR2 FYNNEI. CDR3 length: 15 residues. CDR3 residues: CASSYHRGRDYGYTF. DNA for the CDR3: TGTGCCAGCAGTTACCACAGGGGGCGGGACTATGGCTACACCTTC.

V is TRBV7-9 and J is TRBJ1-5, with no clear D. The CDR3 covers 15 residues. The germline V gene has CDR1 SEHNR and CDR2 FQNEAQ (reference sequence). The V gene lost 0 bases and the J gene lost 3 bases, with 9 bases spanning the gap. CDR3 amino acids: CASSLAGRANQPQHF. In DNA, the CDR3 is TGTGCCAGCAGCTTAGCAGGGCGGGCCAATCAGCCCCAGCATTTT. Supplemented by reference TRBV7-9 and TRBJ1-5, the full variable domain reads DTGVSQNPRHKITKRGQNVTFRCDPISEHNRLYWYRQTLGQGPEFLTYFQNEAQLEKSRLLSDRFSAERPKGSFSTLEIQRTEQGDSAMYLCASSLAGRANQPQHFGDGTRLSIL.

The rearrangement joins TRBV2 to TRBJ2-5; 10 bases fit TRBD2. The germline gives CDR1 SNHLY, CDR2 FYNNEI. With 6 bases clipped from V and 5 bases from J, the junction kept 6 bases outside the gene matches. The CDR3 is 14 amino acids. CDR3 loop: CASSVAGGGETQYF. The CDR3 bases are TGTGCCAGCAGCGTAGCGGGAGGAGGGGAGACCCAGTACTTC.

This rearrangement joins TRBV6-1 to TRBJ2-6; D may be TRBD2 (5 bases). With 4 bases removed from V and 3 bases from J, the gap between germline ends came to 10 bases. This CDR3 spans 15 amino acids. The germline V gene encodes CDR1 MNHNS and CDR2 SASEGT. The CDR3 bases are TGTGCCAGCAGTGTAGAGGGCGATGGGGCCAACGTCCTGACTTTC. Translated: CASSVEGDGANVLTF.

The chain recombines TRBV19 with TRBJ1-5; D call uncertain. The CDR3 is 16 amino acids. Germline values: CDR1 LNHDA, CDR2 SQIVND (reference sequence). With 3 bases removed from V and 0 bases from J, the gap between germline ends came to 12 bases. As DNA, the CDR3 is TGTGCCAGTAGTATCCTAGGAGAATATAGCAATCAGCCCCAGCATTTT. Its translation: CASSILGEYSNQPQHF.

The chain employs TRBV5-4 and TRBJ2-7; tentatively, D is TRBD1 (7 bases). CDR1 is SGHNT and CDR2 is YYREEE in the germline V gene (reference sequence). The CDR3 is 13 amino acids. Trimming took off 4 bases at V and 5 bases at J, with 13 bases between the two ends. This CDR3 is CASSPDREDEQYF. CDR3 sequence (DNA): TGTGCCAGCAGCCCCGACAGGGAGGACGAGCAGTACTTC.

The V gene is TRBV28, the J gene TRBJ2-7, with 8 nucleotides matching TRBD2. The CDR3 extends over 15 amino acids. Germline V CDR1 and CDR2: MDHEN, SYDVKM. The junction had 7 bases not matched to a gene; V was cut back by 6 bases and J by 0 bases. The CDR3 DNA sequence: TGTGCCAGCAGCCCTAGCGGGTACAGCTCCTACGAGCAGTACTTC. Protein: CASSPSGYSSYEQYF. Based on the CDR3 plus reference TRBV28 and TRBJ2-7, the full variable domain is DVKVTQSSRYLVKRTGEKVFLECVQDMDHENMFWYRQDPGLGLRLIYFSYDVKMKEKGDIPEGYSVSREKKERFSLILESASTNQTSMYLCASSPSGYSSYEQYFGPGTRLTVT.

CDR3 protein: CASSRISDTTEAFF. In nucleotides, the CDR3 is TGTGCCAGCAGTCGTATTTCAGACACGACTGAAGCTTTCTTT. This chain connects TRBV28 to TRBJ1-1; no reliable D call. With 5 bases removed from V and 5 bases from J, the gap between germline ends came to 15 bases. The CDR3 covers 14 residues. From germline, CDR1 is MDHEN and CDR2 SYDVKM.

This sequence joins TRBV2 and TRBJ1-2; 7 bases match TRBD1. CDR1 is SNHLY and CDR2 is FYNNEI in the germline V gene. The CDR3 loop spans 15 amino acids. Trimming removed 5 bases from V and 8 bases from J; junction bases left unmatched: 14. The CDR3 bases are TGTGCCAGCAGTACAATGGGACAGAGGTCCAGCGGCTACACCTTC. Protein: CASSTMGQRSSGYTF.